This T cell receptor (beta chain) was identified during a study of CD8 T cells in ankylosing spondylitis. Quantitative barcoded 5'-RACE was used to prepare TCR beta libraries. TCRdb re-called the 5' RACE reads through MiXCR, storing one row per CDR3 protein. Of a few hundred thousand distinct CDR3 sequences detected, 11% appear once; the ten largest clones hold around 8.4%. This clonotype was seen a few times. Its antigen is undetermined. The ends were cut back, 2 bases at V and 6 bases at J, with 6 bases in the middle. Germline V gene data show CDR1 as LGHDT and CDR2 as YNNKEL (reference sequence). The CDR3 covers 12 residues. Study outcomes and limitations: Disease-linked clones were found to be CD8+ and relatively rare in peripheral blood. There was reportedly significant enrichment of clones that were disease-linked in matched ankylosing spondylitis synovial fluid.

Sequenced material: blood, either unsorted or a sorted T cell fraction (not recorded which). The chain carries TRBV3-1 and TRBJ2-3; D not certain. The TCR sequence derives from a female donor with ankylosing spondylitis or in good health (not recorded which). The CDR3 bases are TGTGCCAGCAGCCAATTTGGGGATACGCAGTATTTT. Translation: CASSQFGDTQYF.